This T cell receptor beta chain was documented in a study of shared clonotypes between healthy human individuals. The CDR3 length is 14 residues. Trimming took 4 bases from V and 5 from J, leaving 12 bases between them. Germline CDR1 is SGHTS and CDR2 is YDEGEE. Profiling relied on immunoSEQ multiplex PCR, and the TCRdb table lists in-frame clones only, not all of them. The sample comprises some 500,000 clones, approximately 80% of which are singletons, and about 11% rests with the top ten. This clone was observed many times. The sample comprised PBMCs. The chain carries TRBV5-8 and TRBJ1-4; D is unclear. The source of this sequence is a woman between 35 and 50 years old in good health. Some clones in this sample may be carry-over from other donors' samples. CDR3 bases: TGTGCCAGCAGCGGAGACCGGTTCAATGAAAAACTGTTTTTT. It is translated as CASSGDRFNEKLFF.